This TCR beta chain is from a study of OX40 agonist ivuxolimab in advanced cancers. Whole-study context: Ivuxolimab was administered intravenously to patients at 0.01 to 10 mg/kg every 2 weeks. Broader study findings: Both CD4+ and CD8+ T cell populations in blood had undergone clonal expansion by week 6 at 0.1 to 3.0 mg/kg. Some nonresponders likewise displayed low normalized T-cell clonal expansion.

Comments on this clone: What it recognizes is unknown.

V lost 5 bases and J lost 7; bases outside the gene matches: 12. This CDR3 comprises 16 residues. CDR1 is LNHNV and CDR2 is YYDKDF in the germline V gene (reference sequence). Drawing of blood for sampling happened at baseline, at cycle 4 day 1, and at cycle 7 day 1. Clones were sequenced by immunoSEQ multiplex PCR, and TCRdb holds only the in-frame ones, with some missing. The table has about 70,000 clones, 92% seen once. The input for sequencing was CD4+ or CD8+ T cells sorted from blood, taken in a trial of the OX40 agonist ivuxolimab. This sequence joins TRBV15 and TRBJ2-7; TRBD2 matches 12 bases. The receptor was isolated from an adult with an advanced solid tumor such as melanoma, head and neck, liver or kidney cancer. CDR3 nucleotide sequence: TGTGCCACCAGCTCGAGGACTAGCGGGGCCCCGGGGGAGCAGTACTTC. Encoded protein: CATSSRTSGAPGEQYF.